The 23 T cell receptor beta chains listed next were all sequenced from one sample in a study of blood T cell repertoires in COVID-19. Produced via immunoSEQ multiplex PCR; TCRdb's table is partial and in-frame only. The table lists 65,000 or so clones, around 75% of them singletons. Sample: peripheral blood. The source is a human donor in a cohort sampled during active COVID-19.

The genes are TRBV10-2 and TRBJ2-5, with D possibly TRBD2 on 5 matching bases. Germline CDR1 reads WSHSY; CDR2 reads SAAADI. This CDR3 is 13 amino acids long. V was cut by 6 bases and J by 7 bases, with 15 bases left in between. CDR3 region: CASSGLPEATQYF. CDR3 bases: TGCGCCAGCAGCGGGTTGCCGGAGGCGACCCAGTACTTC.

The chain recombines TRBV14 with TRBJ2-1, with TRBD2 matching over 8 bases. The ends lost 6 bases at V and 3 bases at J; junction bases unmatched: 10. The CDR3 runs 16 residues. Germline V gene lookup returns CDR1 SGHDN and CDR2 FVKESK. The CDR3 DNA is TGTGCCAGCAGTCCTTACCGGGGGGGCCTCTACAATGAGCAGTTCTTC. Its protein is CASSPYRGGLYNEQFF.

CDR3 region: CASSLEGQGFTYGYTF. In DNA form, the CDR3 reads TGTGCCAGCAGCTTAGAGGGACAGGGGTTCACCTATGGCTACACCTTC. The V gene is TRBV7-9, the J gene TRBJ1-2; the match to TRBD1 covers 10 bases. The V and J ends lost 1 base and 4 bases, in that order; junction bases with no gene match: 6. This CDR3 spans 16 amino acids. The germline V gene encodes CDR1 SEHNR and CDR2 FQNEAQ (reference sequence).

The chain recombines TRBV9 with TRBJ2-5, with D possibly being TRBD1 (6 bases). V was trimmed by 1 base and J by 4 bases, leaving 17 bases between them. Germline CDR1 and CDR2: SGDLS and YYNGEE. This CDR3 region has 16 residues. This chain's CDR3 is CASSVNGLTGRETQYF. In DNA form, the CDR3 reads TGTGCCAGCAGCGTAAATGGGCTCACAGGGAGAGAGACCCAGTACTTC.

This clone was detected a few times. The CDR3 spells CASSPIRSGSDNEQFF. DNA of the CDR3: TGTGCCAGCAGCCCGATAAGGAGCGGGAGCGACAATGAGCAGTTCTTC. The genes are TRBV7-6 and TRBJ2-1; TRBD2 matches at 8 bases. Germline V gene sequence: CDR1 SGHVS, CDR2 FNYEAQ. The length of the CDR3 is 16 residues. V shed 5 bases and J 5 bases; nucleotides not matched to a gene: 11. The entire variable domain, with the rest obtained from reference TRBV7-6 and TRBJ2-1, is as follows: GAGVSQSPRYKVTKRGQDVALRCDPISGHVSLYWYRQALGQGPEFLTYFNYEAQQDKSGLPNDRFSAERPEGSISTLTIQRTEQRDSAMYRCASSPIRSGSDNEQFFGPGTRLTVL.

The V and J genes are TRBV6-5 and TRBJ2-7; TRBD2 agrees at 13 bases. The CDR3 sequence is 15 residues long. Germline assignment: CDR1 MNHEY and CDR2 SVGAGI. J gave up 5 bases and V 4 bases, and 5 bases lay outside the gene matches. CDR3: CASSFGLAGVNEQYF. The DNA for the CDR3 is TGTGCCAGCAGTTTTGGACTAGCGGGAGTAAACGAGCAGTACTTC.

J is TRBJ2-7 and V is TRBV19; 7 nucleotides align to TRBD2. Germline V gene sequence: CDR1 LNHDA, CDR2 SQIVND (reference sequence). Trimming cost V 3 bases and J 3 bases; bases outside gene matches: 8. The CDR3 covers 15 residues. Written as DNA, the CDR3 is TGTGCCAGTAGTATCGGGAGCGGGATAATCTACGAGCAGTACTTC. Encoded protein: CASSIGSGIIYEQYF.

CDR3 coding DNA: TGTGCCAGCAGCCACCCGCCCGCAGGGTCGACTGAAGCTTTCTTT. Protein sequence: CASSHPPAGSTEAFF. This chain joins TRBV7-2 and TRBJ1-1, with D perhaps TRBD1 (5 bases). CDR1 is SGHTA and CDR2 is FQGNSA in the germline V gene. The germline V and J ends were trimmed by 5 bases and 5 bases, with 18 bases remaining between them. The CDR3 runs to 15 residues.

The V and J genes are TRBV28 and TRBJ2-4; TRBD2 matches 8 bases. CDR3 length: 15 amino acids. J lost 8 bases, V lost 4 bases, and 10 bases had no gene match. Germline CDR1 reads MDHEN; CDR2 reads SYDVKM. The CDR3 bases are TGTGCCAGCAGTTCCGTATTGCGGGAGGTGTACATTCAGTACTTC. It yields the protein CASSSVLREVYIQYF.

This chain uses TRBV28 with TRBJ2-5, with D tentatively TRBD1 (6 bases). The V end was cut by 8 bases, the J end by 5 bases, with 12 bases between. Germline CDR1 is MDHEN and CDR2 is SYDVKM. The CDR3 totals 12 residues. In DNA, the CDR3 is TGTGCCAGCCGACAGGATCTGGAGACCCAGTACTTC. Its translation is CASRQDLETQYF.

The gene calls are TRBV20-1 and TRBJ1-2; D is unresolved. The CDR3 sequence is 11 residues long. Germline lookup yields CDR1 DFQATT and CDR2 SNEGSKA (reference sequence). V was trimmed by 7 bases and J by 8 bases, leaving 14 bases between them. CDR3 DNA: TGCAGTGGCGCCCCTCTCGGGGGCTACACCTTC. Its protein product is CSGAPLGGYTF.

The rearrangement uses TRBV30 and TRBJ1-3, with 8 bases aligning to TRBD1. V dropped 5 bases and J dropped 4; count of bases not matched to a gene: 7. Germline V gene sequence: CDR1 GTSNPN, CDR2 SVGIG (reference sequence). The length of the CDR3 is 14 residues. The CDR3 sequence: CAWESRDRGNTIYF. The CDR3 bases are TGTGCCTGGGAGTCCCGGGACAGGGGAAACACCATATATTTT.

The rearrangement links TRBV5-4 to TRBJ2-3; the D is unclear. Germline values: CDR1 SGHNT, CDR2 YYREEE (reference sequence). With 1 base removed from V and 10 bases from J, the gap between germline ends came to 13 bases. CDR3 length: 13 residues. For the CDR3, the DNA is TGTGCCAGCAGCTTGCCCCCACAAATATCGCAGTATTTT. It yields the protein CASSLPPQISQYF.

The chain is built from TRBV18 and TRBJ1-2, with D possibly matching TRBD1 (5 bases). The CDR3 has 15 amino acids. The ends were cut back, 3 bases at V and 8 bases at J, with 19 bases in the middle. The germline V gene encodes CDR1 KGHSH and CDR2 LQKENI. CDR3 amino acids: CASSPGQGFARGYTF. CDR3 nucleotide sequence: TGTGCCAGCTCACCGGGGCAGGGTTTTGCAAGGGGCTACACCTTC.

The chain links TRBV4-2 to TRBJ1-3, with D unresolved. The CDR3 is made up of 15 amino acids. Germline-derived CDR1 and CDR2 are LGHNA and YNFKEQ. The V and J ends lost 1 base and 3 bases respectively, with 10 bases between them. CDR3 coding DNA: TGTGCCAGCAGCCAAGGAGGGCAGCGTGGAAACACCATATATTTT. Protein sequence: CASSQGGQRGNTIYF.

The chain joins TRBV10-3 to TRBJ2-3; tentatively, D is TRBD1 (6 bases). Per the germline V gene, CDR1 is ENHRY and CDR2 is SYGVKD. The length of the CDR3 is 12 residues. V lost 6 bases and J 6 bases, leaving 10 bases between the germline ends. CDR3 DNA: TGTGCCATCAGGGACAGCCATGATACGCAGTATTTT. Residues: CAIRDSHDTQYF.

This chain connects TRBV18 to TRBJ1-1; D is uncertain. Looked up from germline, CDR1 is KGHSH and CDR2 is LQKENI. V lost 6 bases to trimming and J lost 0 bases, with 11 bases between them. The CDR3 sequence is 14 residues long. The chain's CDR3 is CASSVSEVNTEAFF. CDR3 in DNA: TGTGCCAGCTCCGTTTCCGAGGTGAACACTGAAGCTTTCTTT.

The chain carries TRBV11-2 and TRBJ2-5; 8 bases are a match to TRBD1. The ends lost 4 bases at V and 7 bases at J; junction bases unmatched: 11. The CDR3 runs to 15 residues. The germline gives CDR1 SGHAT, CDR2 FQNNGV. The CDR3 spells CASSSTPGQATTQYF. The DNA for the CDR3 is TGTGCCAGCAGCTCGACTCCGGGACAGGCAACGACCCAGTACTTC.

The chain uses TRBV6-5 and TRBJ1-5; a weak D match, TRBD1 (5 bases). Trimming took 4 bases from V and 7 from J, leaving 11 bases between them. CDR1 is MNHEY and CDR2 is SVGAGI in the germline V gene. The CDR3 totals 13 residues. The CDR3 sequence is CASSSQGPQPQHF. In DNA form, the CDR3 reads TGTGCCAGCAGTTCCCAGGGCCCCCAGCCCCAGCATTTT.

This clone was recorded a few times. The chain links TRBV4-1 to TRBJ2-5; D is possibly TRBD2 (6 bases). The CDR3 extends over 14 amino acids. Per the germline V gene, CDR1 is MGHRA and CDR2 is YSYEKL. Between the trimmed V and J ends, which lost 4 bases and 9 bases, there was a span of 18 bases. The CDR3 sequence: CASSPPVGSGAQYF. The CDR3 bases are TGCGCCAGCAGCCCCCCCGTGGGCTCGGGGGCCCAGTACTTC.

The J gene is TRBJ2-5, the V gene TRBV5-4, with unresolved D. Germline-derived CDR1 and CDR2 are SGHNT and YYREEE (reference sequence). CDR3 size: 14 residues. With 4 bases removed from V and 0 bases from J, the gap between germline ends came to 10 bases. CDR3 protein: CASSDSRYQETQYF. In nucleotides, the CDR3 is TGTGCCAGCAGCGACTCGCGGTACCAAGAGACCCAGTACTTC.

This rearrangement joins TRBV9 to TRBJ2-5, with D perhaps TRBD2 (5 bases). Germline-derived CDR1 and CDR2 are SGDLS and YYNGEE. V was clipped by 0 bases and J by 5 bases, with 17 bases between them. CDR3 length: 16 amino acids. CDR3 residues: CASSVDTRASWETQYF. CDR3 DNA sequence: TGTGCCAGCAGCGTAGACACACGGGCTAGCTGGGAGACCCAGTACTTC.

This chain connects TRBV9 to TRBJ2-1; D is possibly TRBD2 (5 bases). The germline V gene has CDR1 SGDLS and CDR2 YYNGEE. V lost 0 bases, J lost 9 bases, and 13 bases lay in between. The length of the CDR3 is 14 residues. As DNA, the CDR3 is TGTGCCAGCAGCGTAGGGACTCCACGTAGTGAGCAGTTCTTC. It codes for CASSVGTPRSEQFF. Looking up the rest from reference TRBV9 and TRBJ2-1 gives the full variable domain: DSGVTQTPKHLITATGQRVTLRCSPRSGDLSVYWYQQSLDQGLQFLIQYYNGEERAKGNILERFSAQQFPDLHSELNLSSLELGDSALYFCASSVGTPRSEQFFGPGTRLTVL.